The 6 T cell receptor beta chains below all came from one sample that was sequenced in a study of OX40 agonist ivuxolimab in advanced cancers. Method: immunoSEQ multiplex PCR; TCRdb's copy keeps in-frame clones and lacks some. The table shows about 56,000 clones, with 80% to 95% occurring only once. Material: CD4+ or CD8+ T cells sorted from blood, obtained in a trial of the OX40 agonist ivuxolimab. These receptors were collected from an adult with an advanced solid tumor such as melanoma, head and neck, liver or kidney cancer.

The V gene is TRBV27, the J gene TRBJ2-5; TRBD1 is a possible D gene (6 bases). The germline CDR1 and CDR2 sequences are MNHEY and SMNVEV (reference sequence). The CDR3 totals 14 residues. V dropped 5 bases and J dropped 1 base, with 11 bases sitting between them. CDR3 protein: CASSPGTIQETQYF. CDR3 DNA sequence: TGTGCCAGCAGTCCCGGGACAATCCAAGAGACCCAGTACTTC.

V and J are TRBV19 and TRBJ2-7; 14 nucleotides align to TRBD2. The junction had 7 bases not matched to a gene; V was cut back by 5 bases and J by 7 bases. Germline loops: CDR1 LNHDA, CDR2 SQIVND (reference sequence). The CDR3 length is 15 residues. The CDR3 loop is CASSWGTSGREEQYF. CDR3 in DNA: TGTGCCAGTAGTTGGGGGACTAGCGGGAGAGAGGAGCAGTACTTC.

The chain is built from TRBV10-2 and TRBJ2-7; tentatively, D is TRBD1 (5 bases). This CDR3 has 12 residues. Trimming shortened V by 8 bases and J by 3 bases, and 11 bases separated the two germline ends. Germline lookup yields CDR1 WSHSY and CDR2 SAAADI. The CDR3 reads CASAETVYEQYF. Written as DNA, the CDR3 is TGCGCCAGCGCGGAGACAGTCTACGAGCAGTACTTC.

The chain has TRBV27 and TRBJ1-5; weak D call: TRBD1 (6 bases). The CDR3 contains 15 residues. V dropped 6 bases and J dropped 1 base, with 13 bases sitting between them. Germline CDR1 MNHEY, CDR2 SMNVEV (reference sequence). The CDR3 is CASSPPGHSNQPQHF. CDR3 nucleotides: TGTGCCAGCAGCCCTCCGGGACACAGCAATCAGCCCCAGCATTTT.

The gene calls are TRBV7-9 and TRBJ2-3; D not certain. This CDR3 comprises 12 residues. Germline V gene lookup returns CDR1 SEHNR and CDR2 FQNEAQ (reference sequence). V lost 6 bases and J lost 2, with 6 bases in between. In DNA, the CDR3 is TGTGCCAGCAGGCGAAACACAGATACGCAGTATTTT. It codes for CASRRNTDTQYF.

This clone was recorded only once. The CDR3 loop is CASSLGQGKETQYF. The CDR3 coding sequence is TGTGCCAGCAGCTTGGGACAGGGAAAAGAGACCCAGTACTTC. This rearrangement joins TRBV7-9 to TRBJ2-5; 9 bases are a match to TRBD1. Germline CDR1 reads SEHNR; CDR2 reads FQNEAQ (reference sequence). V was pared by 3 bases and J by 3 bases, with 2 bases of the junction left unmatched. The CDR3 consists of 14 residues.